This TCR beta chain was found in a study of T cells in Graves' hyperthyroidism and ophthalmopathy. This clonotype appeared a single time. V dropped 0 bases and J dropped 0 bases, with 17 bases sitting between them. Germline CDR1 is MGHRA and CDR2 is YSYEKL. CDR3 length: 18 amino acids. RNA transcripts served as the template for amplifying TCR beta CDR3 regions. The study used the HTBI primer set for a first-round RT-PCR of the TCR CDR3. TCRdb itself ran the multiplex PCR reads through MiXCR, one entry per CDR3 protein. The sample records hundreds of thousands of distinct CDR3 sequences, roughly 46% being singletons.

The sample consisted of peripheral blood or thyroid tissue (not recorded which). This chain connects TRBV4-1 to TRBJ2-5; D tentatively fits TRBD1 or TRBD2 (6 bases each). The source of this sequence is an adult man with Graves' disease, either hyperthyroidism or ophthalmopathy (not recorded which). DNA of the CDR3: TGCGCCAGCAGCCAAGATCGGGGGCGGGTCCTGAACCAAGAGACCCAGTACTTC. This codes for CASSQDRGRVLNQETQYF.